The clone carrying this T cell receptor (beta chain) was detected only once. The record originates from a study of T cell responses to AZD1222 COVID-19 vaccine. Only in-frame clones appear in the TCRdb table, and some are missing; sequencing was by immunoSEQ multiplex PCR. Of some 140,000 clones in the sample, 90% were seen once. The germline V and J ends were trimmed by 5 bases and 6 bases, with 7 bases remaining between them. The length of the CDR3 is 12 residues. Germline V gene sequence: CDR1 SGHAT, CDR2 FQDESV (reference sequence). This chain uses TRBV11-1 with TRBJ2-2; D may be TRBD2 (6 bases). The sequenced sample was peripheral blood, obtained on day 0 of AZD1222 vaccination. This sequence originates from an adult in good health. The chain's CDR3 is CASSRLAGELFF. As DNA, the CDR3 is TGTGCCAGCAGCAGACTAGCCGGGGAGCTGTTTTTT.